A single sample gave rise to the 5 T cell receptor beta chains below, sequenced in a study of immune characterization of retroperitoneal liposarcoma. TCRdb re-analysed the PCR reads in MiXCR, keeping a single row per CDR3 protein. Of around 20,000 distinct CDR3 sequences in the sample, under 45% are singletons; the top ten hold approximately 7.4%. The material sequenced was blood. All receptors come from a male donor with retroperitoneal liposarcoma.

This clonotype showed up just a few times. The gene calls are TRBV5-3 and TRBJ2-1; 9 nucleotides match TRBD1. TRBV5-3 falls under the ORF class, with uncertain function. The CDR3 consists of 13 residues. Germline trimming cut 9 bases from V and 8 bases from J; bases unmatched to any gene: 9. The CDR3 DNA reads as TGTGCCATAGGACAGGGGAGTTTGGATGAGCAGTTCTTC. Protein product: CAIGQGSLDEQFF.

The sample holds a few counts of this clonotype. The chain joins TRBV27 to TRBJ2-1, with 10 bases lining up with TRBD2. Near its end, the DNA agrees better with TRBJ2-7, so the J call may be wrong. The CDR3 totals 19 residues. Germline V lookup: CDR1 MNHEY, CDR2 SMNVEV (reference sequence). As DNA, the CDR3 is TGTGCCAGCAGTCTCCGCCGAGGGCTAGCGGGAGTTCCCTCCTACGAGCAGTACTTC. Residues: CASSLRRGLAGVPSYEQYF.

The chain carries TRBV6-6 and TRBJ1-1; tentative D call: TRBD1 (5 bases). The CDR3 runs 14 residues. V shed 2 bases and J shed 0 bases, with 7 bases lying between them. CDR1 is MNHNY, CDR2 SVGAGI, per germline (reference sequence). CDR3 loop: CASSYQQVNTEAFF. For the CDR3, the DNA is TGTGCCAGCAGTTACCAACAGGTGAACACTGAAGCTTTCTTT.

In this sample, this clonotype turned up many times. The chain recombines TRBV14 with TRBJ2-7; D unclear. The germline V gene encodes CDR1 SGHDN and CDR2 FVKESK. The CDR3 runs to 14 residues. Trimming stripped 4 bases from V and 3 bases from J, with 13 bases between. This CDR3 reads CASSPEQRFYEQYF. The CDR3 bases are TGTGCCAGCAGCCCTGAACAGAGATTCTACGAGCAGTACTTC. Together with reference TRBV14 and TRBJ2-7, the CDR3 gives the full variable domain: EAGVTQFPSHSVIEKGQTVTLRCDPISGHDNLYWYRRVMGKEIKFLLHFVKESKQDESGMPNNRFLAERTGGTYSTLKVQPAELEDSGVYFCASSPEQRFYEQYFGPGTRLTVT.

The chain combines TRBV27 with TRBJ2-5; D perhaps matches TRBD2 (5 bases). The CDR3 is 12 amino acids. V lost 3 bases and J lost 5, with 7 bases in between. Germline loops: CDR1 MNHEY, CDR2 SMNVEV (reference sequence). The CDR3 sequence is CASSLRGETQYF. The CDR3 region has the DNA TGTGCCAGCAGTTTGAGAGGGGAGACCCAGTACTTC.